These T cell receptor beta chains were read from a single sample in a study of T cells in localized non-small cell lung cancer. Using immunoSEQ multiplex PCR, the repertoire was profiled, and TCRdb retains in-frame clones only, with some absent. The table records 12,000 to 15,000 clones, approximately 83% of them present only once. The starting material was peripheral blood, obtained before any cancer treatment. These receptors were collected from a female donor older than 55 with stage I squamous cell lung carcinoma. CDR3s include the opening cysteine and the closing phenylalanine or tryptophan. The D gene is left open where the match is weak. Part of the rows lack a size; the others show once, few, many or a class for expanded clones.

TRBV29-1,TRBD2,TRBJ2-7,-,TGCAGCGTCCGGACTAGCGGGGTCTACGAGCAGTACTTC,CSVRTSGVYEQYF
TRBV4-3,-,TRBJ2-2,once,TGCGCCAGCAGCTCTCAGGCCGGGGAGCTGTTTTTT,CASSSQAGELFF
TRBV5-6,-,TRBJ1-2,-,TGTGCCAGCAGCGTCCAGGGGACCGCTATCTATGGCTACACCTTC,CASSVQGTAIYGYTF
TRBV4-3,-,TRBJ2-2,-,TGCGCCAGCAGCCAAGGAGGCGGCACCGGGGAGCTGTTTTTT,CASSQGGGTGELFF
TRBV4-2,-,TRBJ1-6,-,TGTGCCAGCAGCCAAGATGGAGTTGATTCACCCCTCCACTTT,CASSQDGVDSPLHF
TRBV7-8,-,TRBJ2-3,-,TGTGCCAGCAGCTTAGATAACCGGGCAGGGTGGCCAGATACGCAGTATTTT,CASSLDNRAGWPDTQYF
TRBV9,TRBD2,TRBJ2-7,once,TGTGCCAGCAGCCTAACCCTAGCGGGGGGGACGTACGAGCAGTACTTC,CASSLTLAGGTYEQYF
TRBV6-4,TRBD1,TRBJ1-2,once,TGTGCCAGCAGTGTCGGAGGGGGCTCGAACTATGGCTACACCTTC,CASSVGGGSNYGYTF
TRBV25-1,TRBD1,TRBJ1-1,-,TGTGCCAGCAGTGGCACAGGGGGCATTAACACTGAAGCTTTCTTT,CASSGTGGINTEAFF
TRBV6-6,-,TRBJ1-2,-,TGTGCCAGCAGTGGAGTTGGGAACTATGGCTACACCTTC,CASSGVGNYGYTF
TRBV5-1,-,TRBJ2-1,-,TGCGCCAGCAGCTTGGATTCGGGATTCGGGGTGAATGAGCAGTTCTTC,CASSLDSGFGVNEQFF
TRBV5-4,-,TRBJ1-2,-,TGTGCCAGCAGCCCGACAGGTCCCTATGGCTACACCTTC,CASSPTGPYGYTF
TRBV6-6,-,TRBJ1-5,-,TGTGCCAGCAGTTACGACAATTCGTATCGGCCCCAGCATTTT,CASSYDNSYRPQHF
TRBV5-6,-,TRBJ1-5,once,TGTGCCAGCAGCTTGGGGGATCAGCCCCAGCATTTT,CASSLGDQPQHF
TRBV11-3,TRBD2,TRBJ2-2,-,TGTGCCAGCAGCTCCCCGGTAGCGGGGAACACCGGGGAGCTGTTTTTT,CASSSPVAGNTGELFF
TRBV28,-,TRBJ1-2,-,TGTGCCAGCAGTCCCACCGTTAGGAGGGACAAACGATGGGATGGCTACACCTTC,CASSPTVRRDKRWDGYTF
TRBV7-6,TRBD2,TRBJ2-5,-,TGTGCCAGCAGCGGTACTAGCGGGGGGGCCCAGGAGACCCAGTACTTC,CASSGTSGGAQETQYF
TRBV7-3,-,TRBJ1-1,-,TGTGCCAGCAGCTGGGGGGGAAACACTGAAGCTTTCTTT,CASSWGGNTEAFF
TRBV30,-,TRBJ2-3,-,TGTGCCTGGAGACGGCAGGGAATCGCAGATACGCAGTATTTT,CAWRRQGIADTQYF
TRBV10-1,-,TRBJ2-3,few,TGCGCCAGCAGTGAGACTTCAATTTCAGATACGCAGTATTTT,CASSETSISDTQYF
TRBV7-2,-,TRBJ2-6,-,TGTGCCAGCAGTTACTCTGGGGCCAACGTCCTGACTTTC,CASSYSGANVLTF
TRBV6-1,TRBD2,TRBJ2-7,-,TGTGCCAGCAGTGAATCCCCTAAGATGGGGAGGGGCGAGCAGTACTTC,CASSESPKMGRGEQYF